These 23 T cell receptor beta chains were sequenced from one sample in a study of blood T cell repertoires in COVID-19. Sequencing was performed with immunoSEQ multiplex PCR; in TCRdb, only in-frame clones are kept and a portion is missing. The sample lists approximately 270,000 clones, 91% seen once, with 2.5% to 3% in the top ten. Sequencing was carried out using PBMCs or T cells enriched from blood (not recorded which). The receptors shown here come from a man aged 35-49 years who had been exposed to COVID-19.

The rearrangement joins TRBV27 to TRBJ1-1, with D possibly being TRBD1 (6 bases). The germline gives CDR1 MNHEY, CDR2 SMNVEV (reference sequence). Trimming pared 0 bases from V and 1 base from J, leaving 6 bases between. This CDR3 has 14 amino acids. As DNA, the CDR3 is TGTGCCAGCAGTTTATCGACAGGGAACACTGAAGCTTTCTTT. Protein: CASSLSTGNTEAFF.

The chain couples TRBV14 to TRBJ1-1; 8 nucleotides match TRBD1. The germline V gene encodes CDR1 SGHDN and CDR2 FVKESK. V lost 4 bases, J lost 1 base, and 2 bases stayed unmatched. This CDR3 has 14 amino acids. CDR3 DNA sequence: TGTGCCAGCAGCCGACAGGGGAGGAACACTGAAGCTTTCTTT. Translated: CASSRQGRNTEAFF. Complete variable domain (other parts from reference TRBV14 and TRBJ1-1): EAGVTQFPSHSVIEKGQTVTLRCDPISGHDNLYWYRRVMGKEIKFLLHFVKESKQDESGMPNNRFLAERTGGTYSTLKVQPAELEDSGVYFCASSRQGRNTEAFFGQGTRLTVV.

V is TRBV7-9 and J is TRBJ2-1; 10 bases fit TRBD2. The germline CDR1 and CDR2 sequences are SEHNR and FQNEAQ (reference sequence). Unmatched junction bases numbered 8, after V lost 5 bases and J lost 4 bases. The CDR3 has 16 residues. The DNA of the CDR3 is TGTGCCAGCAGCAGGACAGCGGGAGGGCCGTACAATGAGCAGTTCTTC. Amino acid sequence: CASSRTAGGPYNEQFF.

This rearrangement joins TRBV30 to TRBJ2-1; 14 nucleotides match TRBD2. Germline V CDR1 and CDR2: GTSNPN, SVGIG (reference sequence). Trimming cost V 4 bases and J 9 bases; bases outside gene matches: 5. CDR3 length equals 14 residues. The CDR3 bases are TGTGCCTGGATCCCTGGGACTAGCGGGGGTGAGCAGTTCTTC. Its protein is CAWIPGTSGGEQFF.

The V call is TRBV7-6, the J call TRBJ1-3; weak D call: TRBD1 (5 bases). Germline lookup yields CDR1 SGHVS and CDR2 FNYEAQ. This CDR3 contains 15 residues. The V end was cut by 2 bases, the J end by 0 bases, with 8 bases between. In DNA form, the CDR3 reads TGTGCCAGCAGCTTAACGGGGGGCTCTGGAAACACCATATATTTT. Amino acids: CASSLTGGSGNTIYF.

This clone was picked up one time. The V and J genes are TRBV12-5 and TRBJ1-6; 7 bases are a match to TRBD1. Germline loops: CDR1 LGHNT, CDR2 FRNRAP. Trimming at V came to 7 bases and at J to 7 bases, leaving 7 bases not matched to a gene. The CDR3 contains 14 residues. CDR3 region: CASARTGENSPLHF. CDR3 DNA: TGTGCTAGTGCTCGGACAGGAGAAAATTCACCCCTCCACTTT.

This clone was seen only once. The chain joins TRBV6-4 to TRBJ2-1; 12 bases are a match to TRBD2. This CDR3 region has 15 residues. Germline V gene sequence: CDR1 MRHNA, CDR2 SNTAGT. Trimming removed 7 bases from V and 8 bases from J; junction bases left unmatched: 9. CDR3 in amino acids: CASTRLAGERDEQFF. CDR3 nucleotide sequence: TGTGCCAGCACCCGACTAGCGGGAGAACGCGATGAGCAGTTCTTC.

The chain employs TRBV13 and TRBJ2-1; D is possibly TRBD1 (6 bases). Germline lookup yields CDR1 PRHDT and CDR2 FYEKMQ (reference sequence). V shed 3 bases and J shed 6 bases, with 21 bases lying between them. The CDR3 runs to 17 residues. CDR3 DNA: TGTGCCAGCAGCTTCTTTCCCGGACAGACAAATTCCAATGAGCAGTTCTTC. Translation: CASSFFPGQTNSNEQFF.

The chain couples TRBV6-5 to TRBJ2-7, with a weak D call TRBD2 (6 bases). The CDR3 extends over 14 amino acids. V shed 6 bases and J shed 0 bases, with 12 bases lying between them. Germline CDR1 reads MNHEY; CDR2 reads SVGAGI. This CDR3 reads CASSNDGSSYEQYF. The CDR3, as DNA: TGTGCCAGCAGCAACGACGGGAGCTCCTACGAGCAGTACTTC.

The chain is built from TRBV5-1 and TRBJ1-1; 9 nucleotides agree with TRBD1. CDR1 is SGHRS and CDR2 is YFSETQ in the germline V gene. The CDR3 totals 14 residues. With 4 bases clipped from V and 7 bases from J, the junction kept 8 bases outside the gene matches. The CDR3 loop is CASSQQGAGGEAFF. CDR3 nucleotides: TGCGCCAGCAGCCAACAGGGGGCTGGCGGTGAAGCTTTCTTT.

The chain employs TRBV5-6 and TRBJ1-3; D might be TRBD1 (6 bases). Trimming pared 6 bases from V and 1 base from J, leaving 17 bases between. CDR1 and CDR2 from the germline V gene are SGHDT and YYEEEE. The CDR3 consists of 16 residues. In DNA, the CDR3 is TGTGCCAGCACCACTTTGACAGGCGGGTCTGGAAACACCATATATTTT. As protein: CASTTLTGGSGNTIYF. The entire variable domain, with the rest obtained from reference TRBV5-6 and TRBJ1-3, is as follows: DAGVTQSPTHLIKTRGQQVTLRCSPKSGHDTVSWYQQALGQGPQFIFQYYEEEERQRGNFPDRFSGHQFPNYSSELNVNALLLGDSALYLCASTTLTGGSGNTIYFGEGSWLTVV.

The chain carries TRBV12-3 or TRBV12-4 and TRBJ1-1; D not resolved. V lost 6 bases to trimming and J lost 6 bases, with 14 bases between them. This CDR3 region has 13 residues. The CDR3 is CASRQPPGSEAFF. In nucleotides, the CDR3 is TGTGCCAGCAGGCAACCTCCAGGTTCTGAAGCTTTCTTT.

The chain employs TRBV7-3 and TRBJ2-6; 8 bases line up with TRBD1. Germline assignment: CDR1 SGHTA and CDR2 FQGTGA. The CDR3 extends over 19 amino acids. Trimming removed 2 bases from V and 1 base from J; junction bases left unmatched: 10. The CDR3 loop is CASSLLEGQAGSGANVLTF. In DNA form, the CDR3 reads TGTGCCAGCAGCTTATTAGAGGGACAGGCAGGATCTGGGGCCAACGTCCTGACTTTC.

This clone appeared a single time. V usage is TRBV4-1 and J usage is TRBJ1-3; the match to TRBD1 covers 7 bases. Germline assignment: CDR1 MGHRA and CDR2 YSYEKL. Trimming took 0 bases from V and 4 from J; bases not matched to a gene: 6. This CDR3 region has 16 residues. CDR3 sequence: CASSQDRGGAGNTIYF. CDR3 nucleotide sequence: TGCGCCAGCAGCCAAGATCGAGGGGGCGCAGGAAACACCATATATTTT.

The J gene is TRBJ2-1, the V gene TRBV28, with no clear D. V lost 4 bases, J lost 3 bases, and 19 bases lay in between. The CDR3 totals 17 residues. Germline values: CDR1 MDHEN, CDR2 SYDVKM. DNA for the CDR3: TGTGCCAGCAGTTCCAAATTTTCGGCGAGAGGCTACAATGAGCAGTTCTTC. It codes for CASSSKFSARGYNEQFF. Full variable domain (rest looked up from reference TRBV28 and TRBJ2-1): DVKVTQSSRYLVKRTGEKVFLECVQDMDHENMFWYRQDPGLGLRLIYFSYDVKMKEKGDIPEGYSVSREKKERFSLILESASTNQTSMYLCASSSKFSARGYNEQFFGPGTRLTVL.

Concerning this clone: Other DNA sequences within the sample encode an identical CDR3. The chain employs TRBV24-1 and TRBJ1-5; tentative D call: TRBD1 (6 bases). The germline V and J ends were trimmed by 4 bases and 5 bases, with 8 bases remaining between them. The CDR3 runs to 13 residues. The germline V gene has CDR1 KGHDR and CDR2 SFDVKD. CDR3 region: CATSDRGDQPQHF. For the CDR3, the DNA is TGTGCCACCAGTGACAGGGGTGATCAGCCCCAGCATTTT.

The V and J genes are TRBV9 and TRBJ2-7; tentatively, D is TRBD2 (6 bases). This CDR3 is 12 amino acids long. The ends were cut back, 1 base at V and 5 bases at J, with 7 bases in the middle. In germline, CDR1 is SGDLS, CDR2 YYNGEE. CDR3 loop: CASSVSGDEQYF. As DNA, the CDR3 is TGTGCCAGCAGCGTATCGGGAGACGAGCAGTACTTC.

This chain links TRBV7-6 with TRBJ1-3, with D unresolved. Trimming left V 3 bases short and J 1 base short, with 4 bases between. The germline V gene has CDR1 SGHVS and CDR2 FNYEAQ. This CDR3 is 13 amino acids long. The CDR3 DNA is TGTGCCAGCAGCTTTAATTCTGGAAACACCATATATTTT. Translated, it gives CASSFNSGNTIYF.

The CDR3 DNA is TGTGCCACCAGTGATTTGGGGGGGTATCGAAAGTTCTTC. Amino acid sequence: CATSDLGGYRKFF. The chain links TRBV24-1 to TRBJ2-1, with TRBD2 as a possible D gene (6 bases). CDR3 length equals 13 residues. V lost 0 bases and J 14 bases, leaving 13 bases between the germline ends. In germline, CDR1 is KGHDR, CDR2 SFDVKD.

The rearrangement uses TRBV29-1 and TRBJ1-2; TRBD1 agrees at 10 bases. The ends lost 4 bases at V and 13 bases at J; junction bases unmatched: 12. This CDR3 has 13 residues. Per germline, CDR1 SQVTM and CDR2 ANQGSEA. Here the CDR3 reads CSVVVGRDRGLTF. The CDR3 DNA is TGCAGCGTTGTTGTTGGGAGAGACAGGGGGCTCACCTTC. The variable domain in full, completed from reference TRBV29-1 and TRBJ1-2, reads SAVISQKPSRDICQRGTSLTIQCQVDSQVTMMFWYRQQPGQSLTLIATANQGSEATYESGFVIDKFPISRPNLTFSTLTVSNMSPEDSSIYLCSVVVGRDRGLTFGSGTRLTVV.

The V and J genes are TRBV5-1 and TRBJ2-2; 8 nucleotides align to TRBD1. Germline CDR1 SGHRS, CDR2 YFSETQ. CDR3 size: 15 residues. V shed 0 bases, J shed 7 bases, and the junction held 5 bases outside the gene matches. The CDR3 DNA sequence: TGCGCCAGCAGCTTGGCAGGGGGCGCGATCGGGGAGCTGTTTTTT. The encoded protein is CASSLAGGAIGELFF.

The gene calls are TRBV7-6 and TRBJ1-1; maybe TRBD1 (5 bases). The CDR3 spans 15 residues. The V and J ends lost 6 bases and 5 bases respectively, with 19 bases between them. Germline V gives CDR1 SGHVS, CDR2 FNYEAQ. Written as DNA, the CDR3 is TGTGCCAGCAGGCCCATGCCAGGGAAGGCGACTGAAGCTTTCTTT. It specifies CASRPMPGKATEAFF.

The DNA for the CDR3 is TGTGCCAGCAGCTTACTCTTCTCCTACGAGCAGTACTTC. Encoded protein: CASSLLFSYEQYF. This chain links TRBV7-9 with TRBJ2-7; D remains unclear. The CDR3 contains 13 residues. Germline CDR1 SEHNR, CDR2 FQNEAQ (reference sequence). V was shortened by 2 bases and J by 0 bases, with 5 bases between the two germline ends.